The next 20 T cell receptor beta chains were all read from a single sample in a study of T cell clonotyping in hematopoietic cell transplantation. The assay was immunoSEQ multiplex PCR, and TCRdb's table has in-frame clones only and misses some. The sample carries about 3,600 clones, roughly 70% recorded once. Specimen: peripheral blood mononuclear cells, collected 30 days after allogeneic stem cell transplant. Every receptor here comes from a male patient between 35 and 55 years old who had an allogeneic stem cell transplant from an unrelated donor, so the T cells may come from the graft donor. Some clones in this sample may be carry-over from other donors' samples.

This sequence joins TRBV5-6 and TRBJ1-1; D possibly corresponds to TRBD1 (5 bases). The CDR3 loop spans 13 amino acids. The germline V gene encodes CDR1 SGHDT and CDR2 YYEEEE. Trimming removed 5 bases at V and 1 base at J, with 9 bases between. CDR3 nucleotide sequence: TGTGCCAGCAGAGGGACGGCGAACACTGAAGCTTTCTTT. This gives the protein CASRGTANTEAFF.

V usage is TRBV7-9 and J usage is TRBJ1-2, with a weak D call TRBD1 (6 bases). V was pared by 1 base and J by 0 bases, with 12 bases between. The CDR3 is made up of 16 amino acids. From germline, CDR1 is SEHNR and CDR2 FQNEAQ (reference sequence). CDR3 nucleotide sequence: TGTGCCAGCAGCTTAGAGGTGACAGGAGCTAACTATGGCTACACCTTC. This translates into CASSLEVTGANYGYTF.

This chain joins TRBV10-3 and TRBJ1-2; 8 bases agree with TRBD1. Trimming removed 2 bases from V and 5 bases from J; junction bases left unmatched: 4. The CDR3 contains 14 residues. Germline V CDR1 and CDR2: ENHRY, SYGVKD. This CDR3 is CAISEGTGEYGYTF. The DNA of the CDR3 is TGTGCCATCAGTGAGGGGACAGGTGAATATGGCTACACCTTC.

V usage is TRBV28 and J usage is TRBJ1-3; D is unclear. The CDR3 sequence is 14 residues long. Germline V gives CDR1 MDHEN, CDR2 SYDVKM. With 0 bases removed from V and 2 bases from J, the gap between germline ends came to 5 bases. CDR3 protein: CASSLWLAGNTIYF. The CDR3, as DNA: TGTGCCAGCAGTTTATGGCTAGCTGGAAACACCATATATTTT.

Here the CDR3 reads CASRATSGTYEQYF. CDR3 sequence (DNA): TGTGCCAGCAGGGCTACTAGCGGAACCTACGAGCAGTACTTC. The gene calls are TRBV28 and TRBJ2-7; 8 bases map to TRBD2. Germline loops: CDR1 MDHEN, CDR2 SYDVKM. CDR3 length: 14 residues. The J segment lost 2 bases and the V segment lost 6 bases, leaving 6 bases of the junction unmatched.

The chain's CDR3 is CASSPAVGRRNTEAFF. Here the CDR3 DNA reads TGCGCCAGCAGCCCGGCGGTTGGTAGGCGAAACACTGAAGCTTTCTTT. This rearrangement joins TRBV5-1 to TRBJ1-1; no clear D gene. Germline V CDR1 and CDR2: SGHRS, YFSETQ. The CDR3 sequence is 16 residues long. V lost 4 bases and J 2 bases, leaving 18 bases between the germline ends.

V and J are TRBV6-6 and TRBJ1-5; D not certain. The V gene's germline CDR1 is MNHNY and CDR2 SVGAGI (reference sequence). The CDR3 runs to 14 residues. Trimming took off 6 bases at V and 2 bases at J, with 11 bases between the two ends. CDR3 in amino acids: CASSTDYGNQPQHF. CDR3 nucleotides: TGTGCCAGCAGCACAGACTATGGCAATCAGCCCCAGCATTTT.

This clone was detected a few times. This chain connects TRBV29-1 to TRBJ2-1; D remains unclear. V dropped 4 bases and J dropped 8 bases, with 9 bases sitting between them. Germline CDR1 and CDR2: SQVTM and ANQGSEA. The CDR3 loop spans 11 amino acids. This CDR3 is CSVVLVYEQFF. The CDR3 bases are TGCAGCGTTGTCCTCGTCTATGAGCAGTTCTTC.

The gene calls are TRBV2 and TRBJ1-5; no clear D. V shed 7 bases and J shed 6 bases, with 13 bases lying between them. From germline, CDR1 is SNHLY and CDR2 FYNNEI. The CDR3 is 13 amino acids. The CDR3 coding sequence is TGTGCCAGCAATTCGGCACCGCCTCAGCCCCAGCATTTT. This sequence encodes CASNSAPPQPQHF.

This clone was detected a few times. The CDR3 sequence is CASSSRTSGNEQFF. In DNA form, the CDR3 reads TGCGCCAGCAGCTCCAGGACTAGCGGCAATGAGCAGTTCTTC. V and J are TRBV4-3 and TRBJ2-1; 10 bases are shared with TRBD2. Losses at the gene ends were 5 bases for V and 6 bases for J; bases not matched to a gene: 4. The germline CDR1 and CDR2 sequences are LGHNA and YSLEER. The length of the CDR3 is 14 residues.

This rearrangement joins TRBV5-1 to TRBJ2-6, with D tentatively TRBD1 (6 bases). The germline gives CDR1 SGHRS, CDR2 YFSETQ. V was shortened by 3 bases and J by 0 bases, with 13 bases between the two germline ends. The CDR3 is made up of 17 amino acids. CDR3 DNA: TGCGCCAGCAGCTCTCAGGGGCCTTCCTCTGGGGCCAACGTCCTGACTTTC. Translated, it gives CASSSQGPSSGANVLTF.

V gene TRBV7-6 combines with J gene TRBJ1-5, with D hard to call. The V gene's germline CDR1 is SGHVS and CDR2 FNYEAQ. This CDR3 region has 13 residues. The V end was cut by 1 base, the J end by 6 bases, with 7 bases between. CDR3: CASSLERGQPQHF. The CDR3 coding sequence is TGTGCCAGCAGCTTAGAACGGGGTCAGCCCCAGCATTTT.

CDR3 nucleotides: TGTGCCAGCAGTTACGGTGGGATTGACGAGCAGTACTTC. Translation: CASSYGGIDEQYF. This rearrangement joins TRBV6-6 to TRBJ2-7; the D is unclear. Per the germline V gene, CDR1 is MNHNY and CDR2 is SVGAGI (reference sequence). This CDR3 is built from 13 residues. The germline V and J ends were trimmed by 2 bases and 5 bases, with 10 bases remaining between them.

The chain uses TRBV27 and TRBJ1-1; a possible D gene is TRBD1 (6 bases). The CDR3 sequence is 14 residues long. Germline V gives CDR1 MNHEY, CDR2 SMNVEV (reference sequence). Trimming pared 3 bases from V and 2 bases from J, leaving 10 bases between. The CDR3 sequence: CASSLNRVNTEAFF. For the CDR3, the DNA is TGTGCCAGCAGTTTGAACAGGGTAAACACTGAAGCTTTCTTT.

CDR3: CASSFRAMLTYGYTF. The CDR3 DNA follows: TGTGCCAGTAGTTTCCGGGCTATGCTTACCTATGGCTACACCTTC. The rearrangement links TRBV19 to TRBJ1-2, with D hard to call. The CDR3 is 15 residues long. The V and J ends lost 5 bases and 4 bases respectively, with 17 bases between them. In germline, CDR1 is LNHDA, CDR2 SQIVND (reference sequence).

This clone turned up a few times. The CDR3 sequence: CASSTISGGPNEQFF. In DNA, the CDR3 is TGTGCCAGCAGTACCATTAGCGGGGGCCCCAATGAGCAGTTCTTC. The rearrangement joins TRBV28 to TRBJ2-1; TRBD2 matches at 9 bases. The length of the CDR3 is 15 residues. With 5 bases clipped from V and 6 bases from J, the junction kept 8 bases outside the gene matches. Germline-derived CDR1 and CDR2 are MDHEN and SYDVKM.

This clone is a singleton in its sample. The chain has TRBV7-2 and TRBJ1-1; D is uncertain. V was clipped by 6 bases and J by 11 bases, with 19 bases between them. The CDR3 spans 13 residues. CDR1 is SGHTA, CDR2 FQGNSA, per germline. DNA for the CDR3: TGTGCCAGCAGGCCTCCGGGAGCGCCGAGCGCTTTCTTT. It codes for CASRPPGAPSAFF.

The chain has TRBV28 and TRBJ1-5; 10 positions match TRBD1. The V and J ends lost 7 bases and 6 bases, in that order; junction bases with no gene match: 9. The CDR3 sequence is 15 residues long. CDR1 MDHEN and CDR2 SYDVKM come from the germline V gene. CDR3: CASKDRGREGQPQHF. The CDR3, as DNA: TGTGCCAGCAAAGACAGGGGGCGAGAAGGTCAGCCCCAGCATTTT.

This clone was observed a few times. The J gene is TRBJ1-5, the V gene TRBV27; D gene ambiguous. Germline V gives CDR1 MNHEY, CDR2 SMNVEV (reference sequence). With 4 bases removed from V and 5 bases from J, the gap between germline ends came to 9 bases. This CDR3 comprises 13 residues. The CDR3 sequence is CASSYGPDQPQHF. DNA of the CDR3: TGTGCCAGCAGTTACGGGCCAGATCAGCCCCAGCATTTT.

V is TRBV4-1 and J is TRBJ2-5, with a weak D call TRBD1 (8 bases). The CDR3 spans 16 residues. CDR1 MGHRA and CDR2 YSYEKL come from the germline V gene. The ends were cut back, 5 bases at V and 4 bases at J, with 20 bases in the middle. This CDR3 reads CASSYRGGEQGETQYF. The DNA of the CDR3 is TGCGCCAGCAGCTACAGGGGGGGGGAACAGGGAGAGACCCAGTACTTC.